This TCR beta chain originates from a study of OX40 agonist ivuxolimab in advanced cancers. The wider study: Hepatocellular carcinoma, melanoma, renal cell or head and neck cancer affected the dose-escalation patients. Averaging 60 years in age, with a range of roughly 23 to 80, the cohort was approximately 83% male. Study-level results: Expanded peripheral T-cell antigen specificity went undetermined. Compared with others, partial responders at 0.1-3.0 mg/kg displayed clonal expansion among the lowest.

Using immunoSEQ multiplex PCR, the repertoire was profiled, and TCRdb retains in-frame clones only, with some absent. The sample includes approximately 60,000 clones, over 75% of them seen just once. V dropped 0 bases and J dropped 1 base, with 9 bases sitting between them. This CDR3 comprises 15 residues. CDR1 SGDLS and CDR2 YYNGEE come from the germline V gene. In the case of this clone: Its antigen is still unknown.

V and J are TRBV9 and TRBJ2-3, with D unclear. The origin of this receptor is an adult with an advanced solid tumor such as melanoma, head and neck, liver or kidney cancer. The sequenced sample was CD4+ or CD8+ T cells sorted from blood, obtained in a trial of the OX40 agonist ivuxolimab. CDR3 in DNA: TGTGCCAGCAGCGTAGTTAGTATGGGCACAGATACGCAGTATTTT. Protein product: CASSVVSMGTDTQYF.